This T cell receptor beta chain was captured in a study of a mutant IDH1 vaccine in newly diagnosed glioma. Study in general: The treated group averaged approximately 42 years old and was about 60% male, around 38% female.

The time point: baseline, week 1 (first vaccination visit). The treatment: pre-vaccination baseline after standard-of-care therapy. Remarks on this clone: Its antigen is not known.

Measured with immunoSEQ multiplex PCR; TCRdb has only the in-frame clones, and not every one. There are around 30,000 clones in the sample; about three quarters occur only once, and about 8.4% lies in the top ten. General study points: Pseudoprogression apparently tracked independently of changes in top peripheral T cell clonotypes. Patients mounted vaccine-induced immune responses in 93.3% of cases.

CDR1 is SNHLY and CDR2 is FYNNEI in the germline V gene. Trimming stripped 4 bases from V and 0 bases from J, with 7 bases between. This CDR3 comprises 14 residues. The chain uses TRBV2 and TRBJ1-5; no definite D call. The TCR sequence derives from a middle-aged man with glioma. Some clones in this sample may be carry-over from other donors' samples. Sequencing used peripheral blood mononuclear cells (PBMCs), obtained from a glioma patient treated with radiotherapy, temozolomide or both. CDR3 in DNA: TGTGCCAGCAGTGTAGAGATTAGCAATCAGCCCCAGCATTTT. This codes for CASSVEISNQPQHF.